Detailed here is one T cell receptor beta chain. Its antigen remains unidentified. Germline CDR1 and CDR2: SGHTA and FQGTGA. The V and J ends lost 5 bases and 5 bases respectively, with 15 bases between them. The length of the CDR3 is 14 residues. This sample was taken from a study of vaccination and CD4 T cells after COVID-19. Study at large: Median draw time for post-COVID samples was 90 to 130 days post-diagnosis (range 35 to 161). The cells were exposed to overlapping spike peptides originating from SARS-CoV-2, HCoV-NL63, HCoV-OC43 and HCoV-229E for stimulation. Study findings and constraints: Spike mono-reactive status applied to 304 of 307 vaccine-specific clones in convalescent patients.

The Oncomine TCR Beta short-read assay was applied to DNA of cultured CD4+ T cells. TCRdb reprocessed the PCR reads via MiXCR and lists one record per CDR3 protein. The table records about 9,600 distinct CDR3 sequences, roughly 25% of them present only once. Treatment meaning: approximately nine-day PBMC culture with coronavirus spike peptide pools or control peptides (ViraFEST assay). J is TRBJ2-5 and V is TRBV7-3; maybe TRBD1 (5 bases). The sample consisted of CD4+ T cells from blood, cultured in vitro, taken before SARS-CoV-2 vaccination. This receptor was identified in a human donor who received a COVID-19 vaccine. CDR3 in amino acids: CASSGTGRGETQYF. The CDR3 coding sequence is TGTGCCAGCAGCGGCACAGGACGTGGGGAGACCCAGTACTTC.